A selection of T cell receptor beta chains follows, all from one sample in a study of blood T cells in healthy people across ages. TCRdb re-analysed the 5' RACE reads in MiXCR, keeping a single row per CDR3 protein. The data contain roughly 1.4 million distinct CDR3 sequences, approximately 59% of them singletons. The sample taken for sequencing was blood. All receptors come from a man in his late teens or twenties in good health. CDR3s include the opening cysteine and the closing phenylalanine or tryptophan. The D gene is left open where the match is weak. Where a row states a size, it is once, few, many or the class of an expanded clone; other rows omit it.

TRBJ2-7	once	TRBV5-1	TRBD2	TGCGCCAGCAGCTCCGGGACTAGTAAATGGGGAAACGAGCAGTACTTC	CASSSGTSKWGNEQYF
TRBJ1-2	NA	TRBV6-5	NA	TGTGCCAGCAGTTACTCGCCAGCATACTATGACTACACCTTC	CASSYSPAYYDYTF
TRBJ2-3	NA	TRBV6-1	NA	TGTGCCAGCATCGACGACAGCACAGATACGCAGTATTTT	CASIDDSTDTQYF
TRBJ2-5	few	TRBV20-1	TRBD2	TGCAGTGCCCAGGGGACTAGCGAGTTACAAGAGACCCAGTACTTC	CSAQGTSELQETQYF
TRBJ2-7	few	TRBV29-1	NA	TGCAGCGTTGAAGCCGAGACAGTGGAGCAGTACTTC	CSVEAETVEQYF
TRBJ2-5	NA	TRBV5-5	TRBD2	TGTGCCAGCACCGGGACTAGACAAGAGACCCAGTACTTC	CASTGTRQETQYF
TRBJ2-3	few	TRBV29-1	NA	TGCAGCGTTGATGCGGGGCGCAGGGCAGATACGCAGTATTTT	CSVDAGRRADTQYF
TRBJ2-2	once	TRBV4-3	NA	TGCGCCAGCAGCCAAGACGCTACGAACACCGGGGAGCTGTTTTTT	CASSQDATNTGELFF
TRBJ1-1	NA	TRBV6-5	NA	TGTGCCAGCACCTTACCGGGAAGAGATGAAGCTTTCTTT	CASTLPGRDEAFF
TRBJ1-4	NA	TRBV29-1	NA	TGCAGCAGCCGGGTTGCAACTAATGAAAAACTGTTTTTT	CSSRVATNEKLFF
TRBJ2-3	NA	TRBV6-5	NA	TGTGCCAGCAGTGCCCCCGACAGCACAGATACGCAGTATTTT	CASSAPDSTDTQYF
TRBJ2-5	NA	TRBV20-1	NA	TGCAGTGCTAGAAAACTTGTGGGAGAGACCCAGTACTTC	CSARKLVGETQYF
TRBJ2-5	NA	TRBV25-1	NA	TGTGCCAGCAGTATGAAACAGGGTGGGGAAGAGACCCAGTACTTC	CASSMKQGGEETQYF
TRBJ1-1	NA	TRBV11-2	NA	TGTGCCAGCAGCTTAGATCTTGCAAGCGACACTCCCCCAGCGGACACTGAAACTTTCTTT	CASSLDLASDTPPADTETFF
TRBJ2-7	NA	TRBV7-2	TRBD1	TGTGCCAGCAGCATCCCGGGACAGGGGACCTACGAGCAGTACTTC	CASSIPGQGTYEQYF
TRBJ1-2	NA	TRBV10-3	NA	TGTGCCATCAGTGAGTCGATAGGGTTAAATGGCTACACCTTC	CAISESIGLNGYTF
TRBJ2-7	NA	TRBV20-1	TRBD1	TGCAGTGCTAGAGTCGGAGCGGGACAGGGCCGATACGAGCAGTACTTC	CSARVGAGQGRYEQYF
TRBJ1-2	NA	TRBV29-1	NA	TGCAGCGGAGGGGGAGGGGGAGGCTACACCTTC	CSGGGGGGYTF
TRBJ2-5	NA	TRBV10-3	NA	TGTGCCATCAGTCTCGGACCGGGCTTCCAAGAGACCCAGTACTTC	CAISLGPGFQETQYF
TRBJ1-2	NA	TRBV25-1	NA	TGTGCCAGCAGTGTTCTGGGAGAAGAGGGCTACACCTTC	CASSVLGEEGYTF
TRBJ2-1	many	TRBV11-3	TRBD2	TGTGCCAGCAGCTTAGCGGGAGGCACGAGCTCCTACAATGAGCAGTTCTTC	CASSLAGGTSSYNEQFF
TRBJ2-7	NA	TRBV7-9	NA	TGTGCCAGCAGCTTGTCCGAATACGAGCAGTACTTC	CASSLSEYEQYF
TRBJ2-1	NA	TRBV3-1	NA	TGTGCCAGCAGCCAAGCTTCTTATGAGCAGTTCTTC	CASSQASYEQFF
TRBJ2-5	NA	TRBV27	TRBD2	TGTGCCAGCAGTTTCAGCGGGGGGGCGTCCCCGGAGACCCAGTACTTC	CASSFSGGASPETQYF
TRBJ2-1	NA	TRBV5-1	TRBD2	TGCGCCAGCAGCCCTGCAGCGGGAGTAGCCAATGAGCAGTTCTTC	CASSPAAGVANEQFF
TRBJ2-1	NA	TRBV6-5	TRBD2	TGTGCCAGCAGGCCGACTAGCGGGCCTCGAAATGAGCAGTTCTTC	CASRPTSGPRNEQFF
TRBJ2-6	NA	TRBV6-1	NA	TGTGCCAGCGGGGTTAGCTCTGGGGCCAACGTCCTGACTTTC	CASGVSSGANVLTF
TRBJ2-3	few	TRBV29-1	TRBD1	TGCAGCGTGGGACAGCGAGATACGCAGTATTTT	CSVGQRDTQYF
TRBJ1-4	NA	TRBV2	NA	TGTGCCAGCCGGACAACGTCGACTAATGAAAAACTGTTTTTT	CASRTTSTNEKLFF
TRBJ1-2	NA	TRBV27	NA	TGTGCCAGCAGAACCCTGGGGGGGGCGGCAGGCTACACCTTC	CASRTLGGAAGYTF
TRBJ2-7	NA	TRBV3-1	TRBD2	TGTGCCAGCAGCCAAGGACTAGCGGGGCTAGTCGAGCAGTACTTC	CASSQGLAGLVEQYF
TRBJ2-5	NA	TRBV5-1	TRBD1	TGCGCCAGCAGCTTTCACAGGGGGGAGACCCAGTACTTC	CASSFHRGETQYF
TRBJ2-5	NA	TRBV29-1	TRBD2	TGCAGCGTTGAAGTCGGGGGGAGAGAGACCCAGTACTTC	CSVEVGGRETQYF
TRBJ1-1	NA	TRBV5-1	NA	TGCGCCAGCAGCTTGCGGAGGGGCGCTGAAGCTTTCTTT	CASSLRRGAEAFF
TRBJ2-3	few	TRBV7-9	NA	TGTGCCAGCAGCTTAGCGCCGGGAGTACCAGATACGCAGTATTTT	CASSLAPGVPDTQYF
TRBJ2-2	few	TRBV12-3/TRBV12-4	NA	TGTGCCAGCAGTTTAGCCACCGGGACGCCAAACACCGGGGAGCTGTTTTTT	CASSLATGTPNTGELFF
TRBJ2-7	NA	TRBV6-2/TRBV6-3	TRBD2	TGTGCCAGCAGTAAGGGACTAGCGGGGGACTCCTTCACCTACGAGCAGTACTTC	CASSKGLAGDSFTYEQYF
TRBJ1-2	NA	TRBV10-3	NA	TGTGCCATCAGCCCGGGGGTGGTCGGCGGCTACACCTTC	CAISPGVVGGYTF
TRBJ2-3	NA	TRBV5-5	TRBD2	TGTGCCAGCAGCCGAGCGGGACGCTACACAGATACGCAGTATTTT	CASSRAGRYTDTQYF
TRBJ2-7	NA	TRBV5-1	NA	TGCGCCAGCAGCATTAGCGAGCACCTCTACGAGCAGTACTTC	CASSISEHLYEQYF
TRBJ2-5	NA	TRBV13	NA	TGTGCCAGCAGCCAGGCTGGGGGAGACGGGGGCCAAGAGACCCAGTACTTC	CASSQAGGDGGQETQYF
TRBJ2-1	NA	TRBV4-1	TRBD2	TGCGCCAGCAGCCAGGCAGTCGGGACTAATTTCCATGAGCAGTTCTTC	CASSQAVGTNFHEQFF
TRBJ1-2	NA	TRBV27	NA	TGTGCCAGCAAATTTTCTATTGACTATGGCTACACCTTC	CASKFSIDYGYTF
TRBJ2-7	few	TRBV20-1	TRBD2	TGCAGTGCTTTTACTAGCGTAAGCTCCTACGAGCAGTACTTC	CSAFTSVSSYEQYF
TRBJ2-5	NA	TRBV20-1	TRBD1	TGCAGTGCTAGCCCCGGGACAGGAAAAAATGAGCAGTACTTC	CSASPGTGKNEQYF
TRBJ1-1	NA	TRBV7-9	NA	TGTGCCAGCAGCCAGCAATGGGGGGTCAACACTGAAGCTTTCTTT	CASSQQWGVNTEAFF
TRBJ2-1	few	TRBV4-1	NA	TGCGCCAGCAGCGCGGCTCCCCCCAATGAGCAGTTCTTC	CASSAAPPNEQFF
TRBJ2-5	NA	TRBV28	NA	TGTGCCAGCAGACCATTCGGGACTGTGGAGACCCAGTACTTC	CASRPFGTVETQYF
TRBJ2-1	NA	TRBV25-1	TRBD2	TGTGCCAGCCCTGGGACTAGCGGGATTCTTTGCAATGAGCAGTTCTTC	CASPGTSGILCNEQFF
TRBJ1-2	NA	TRBV19	NA	TGTGCCAGTAGGAAGAATGGCTACACCTTC	CASRKNGYTF
TRBJ1-1	NA	TRBV5-1	TRBD1	TGCGCCAGCAGCATCCGCGGACAGGCGAACACTGAAGCTTTCTTT	CASSIRGQANTEAFF
TRBJ2-1	few	TRBV29-1	NA	TGCAGCGTCCTCCCTAGACTAGTTTCCAATGAGCAGTTCTTC	CSVLPRLVSNEQFF
TRBJ1-5	NA	TRBV11-3	NA	TGTGCCAGCAGCTCTCTTATTTGCGGCAATCAGCCCCAGCATTTT	CASSSLICGNQPQHF